These 12 T cell receptor beta chains were sequenced from one sample in a study of blood T cell repertoires in COVID-19. TCRdb keeps only in-frame clones here, not all; method: immunoSEQ multiplex PCR. The sample has about 280,000 clones, 85% seen once; the top ten hold 4.5% to 5.5%. Input material: peripheral blood. The origin of the receptors is a man aged 45-60 years with active or convalescent COVID-19.

The genes are TRBV19 and TRBJ2-5, with 10 bases that match TRBD2. J lost 2 bases, V lost 6 bases, and 3 bases had no gene match. The CDR3 runs to 14 residues. Germline V gives CDR1 LNHDA, CDR2 SQIVND (reference sequence). CDR3 protein: CASRGLATQETQYF. The CDR3 bases are TGTGCCAGTAGGGGACTAGCGACTCAAGAGACCCAGTACTTC.

The CDR3 region is CASSPGDRGTDEQYF. CDR3 nucleotide sequence: TGTGCCAGCTCACCAGGGGACAGGGGAACCGACGAGCAGTACTTC. The chain couples TRBV18 to TRBJ2-7, with TRBD1 matching 10 bases. The CDR3 has 15 residues. V gave up 2 bases and J gave up 5 bases; unmatched junction bases: 6. CDR1 KGHSH and CDR2 LQKENI come from the germline V gene. Drawing the rest from reference TRBV18 and TRBJ2-7, the complete variable domain is NAGVMQNPRHLVRRRGQEARLRCSPMKGHSHVYWYRQLPEEGLKFMVYLQKENIIDESGMPKERFSAEFPKEGPSILRIQQVVRGDSAAYFCASSPGDRGTDEQYFGPGTRLTVT.

The CDR3 DNA sequence: TGTGCCAGCACATTAATCAGGGGATCAGAAGCTTTCTTT. This gives the protein CASTLIRGSEAFF. This chain uses TRBV5-6 with TRBJ1-1; a possible D gene is TRBD1 (6 bases). V was cut by 6 bases and J by 8 bases, with 17 bases left in between. This CDR3 has 13 residues. The V gene's germline CDR1 is SGHDT and CDR2 YYEEEE.

This sequence joins TRBV7-9 and TRBJ1-1; D remains unclear. Looked up from germline, CDR1 is SEHNR and CDR2 is FQNEAQ (reference sequence). V lost 5 bases and J lost 1, with 11 bases in between. The CDR3 consists of 14 residues. DNA of the CDR3: TGTGCCAGCAGCGAGCGACTAGCGAACACTGAAGCTTTCTTT. Its translation: CASSERLANTEAFF.

This chain links TRBV27 with TRBJ1-2; 7 positions agree with TRBD1. The length of the CDR3 is 12 residues. Unmatched junction bases numbered 9, after V lost 10 bases and J lost 7 bases. Germline V gene sequence: CDR1 MNHEY, CDR2 SMNVEV (reference sequence). DNA of the CDR3: TGTGCCATCACGGGACAGCCCCTTGGCTACACCTTC. Translation: CAITGQPLGYTF.

This chain uses TRBV19 with TRBJ2-7, with D perhaps TRBD2 (6 bases). The CDR3 extends over 13 amino acids. Germline loops: CDR1 LNHDA, CDR2 SQIVND (reference sequence). V lost 6 bases and J 9 bases, leaving 18 bases between the germline ends. CDR3 protein: CASSRSWRDRQYF. CDR3 DNA: TGTGCCAGTAGCCGTTCTTGGCGGGATCGGCAGTACTTC.

This clone showed up just once. The chain couples TRBV30 to TRBJ2-5; 9 nucleotides match TRBD2. J lost 1 base, V lost 0 bases, and 6 bases had no gene match. Germline V CDR1 and CDR2: GTSNPN, SVGIG (reference sequence). The CDR3 covers 16 residues. CDR3 amino acids: CAWSVLGGRAQETQYF. The CDR3 nucleotides read TGTGCCTGGAGTGTACTCGGCGGGAGGGCCCAAGAGACCCAGTACTTC.

The gene calls are TRBV7-3 and TRBJ2-1; 9 nucleotides agree with TRBD2. This CDR3 region has 14 residues. From germline, CDR1 is SGHTA and CDR2 FQGTGA. V gave up 2 bases and J gave up 15 bases; unmatched junction bases: 11. The CDR3: CASSLAGGGRAPFF. DNA of the CDR3: TGTGCCAGCAGCTTAGCGGGGGGCGGGAGGGCCCCGTTCTTC.

This clone appeared a single time. The rearrangement joins TRBV28 to TRBJ2-2; 7 nucleotides agree with TRBD2. The V gene end was trimmed by 7 bases and the J gene end by 1 base; junction bases not matched to a gene: 3. There are 14 residues in the CDR3. Germline-derived CDR1 and CDR2 are MDHEN and SYDVKM. CDR3 in amino acids: CASMGGRNTGELFF. CDR3 bases: TGTGCCAGCATGGGCGGGAGGAACACCGGGGAGCTGTTTTTT.

The chain is built from TRBV7-9 and TRBJ2-1; 11 positions match TRBD2. CDR1 is SEHNR, CDR2 FQNEAQ, per germline (reference sequence). The CDR3 totals 12 residues. J lost 10 bases, V lost 5 bases, and 1 base had no gene match. The CDR3 region is CASSRLAGEQFF. The CDR3 DNA follows: TGTGCCAGCAGCCGACTAGCGGGAGAGCAGTTCTTC.

The chain carries TRBV7-2 and TRBJ2-7; D is perhaps TRBD1 (5 bases). The CDR3 spans 16 residues. Per germline, CDR1 SGHTA and CDR2 FQGNSA. The V and J ends lost 0 bases and 2 bases respectively, with 14 bases between them. The CDR3 DNA is TGTGCCAGCAGCTTAGCGGTTGGCAGGGCCCCCTACGAGCAGTACTTC. It specifies CASSLAVGRAPYEQYF.

The V gene is TRBV19, the J gene TRBJ1-5, with 8 bases fitting TRBD1. The germline V gene encodes CDR1 LNHDA and CDR2 SQIVND (reference sequence). The CDR3 is 16 residues long. J gave up 2 bases and V 4 bases, and 7 bases lay outside the gene matches. The CDR3: CASSRLQGGGNQPQHF. The CDR3 region has the DNA TGTGCCAGTAGTAGACTACAGGGGGGTGGCAATCAGCCCCAGCATTTT. The whole variable domain, filled in from reference TRBV19 and TRBJ1-5, reads DGGITQSPKYLFRKEGQNVTLSCEQNLNHDAMYWYRQDPGQGLRLIYYSQIVNDFQKGDIAEGYSVSREKKESFPLTVTSAQKNPTAFYLCASSRLQGGGNQPQHFGDGTRLSIL.